The 11 T cell receptor beta chains in this list originate from one sample, sequenced in a study of response to subunit inactivated influenza vaccine. MiXCR, applied by TCRdb to the RT-PCR reads, yields one record per CDR3 protein. The repertoire holds 610,000 or so distinct CDR3 sequences, around 15% seen once, with roughly 11% in the top ten. The sequencing here drew on PBMCs from blood, taken roughly 13 days after vaccination. The receptor set was obtained from a man in his fifties who received an inactivated influenza vaccine.

Ten or more counts support this clonotype. This chain joins TRBV28 and TRBJ1-2; 11 nucleotides line up with TRBD1. Losses at the gene ends were 0 bases for V and 8 bases for J; bases not matched to a gene: 2. Germline V gene lookup returns CDR1 MDHEN and CDR2 SYDVKM. The CDR3 runs 14 residues. CDR3 sequence reads: CASSLWGQGGGYTF. CDR3 sequence (DNA): TGTGCCAGCAGTTTATGGGGACAGGGGGGGGGCTACACCTTC.

The V call is TRBV6-2 or TRBV6-3, the J call TRBJ2-7; 7 positions match TRBD1. CDR1 MNHEY and CDR2 SVGEGT come from the germline V gene. The CDR3 has 15 amino acids. V was pared by 8 bases and J by 1 base, with 11 bases of the junction left unmatched. DNA of the CDR3: TGTGCCAGCTTTCATCTTCCGGGACAGTCCTACGAGCAGTACTTC. It yields the protein CASFHLPGQSYEQYF.

The chain is built from TRBV3-1 and TRBJ2-2, with D uncertain. The V end lost 1 base, the J end lost 4 bases, and 7 bases lay between the germline ends. CDR1 is LGHDT, CDR2 YNNKEL, per germline (reference sequence). This CDR3 region has 14 residues. CDR3 sequence reads: CASSQVTSTGELFF. In DNA form, the CDR3 reads TGTGCCAGCAGCCAAGTGACGAGCACCGGGGAGCTGTTTTTT.

This chain links TRBV3-1 with TRBJ2-7; 13 bases fit TRBD2. With V trimmed by 5 bases and J by 5 bases, 3 bases remained unmatched. Germline V gene lookup returns CDR1 LGHDT and CDR2 YNNKEL (reference sequence). The CDR3 is made up of 14 amino acids. Here the CDR3 DNA reads TGTGCCAGCAGCGAGACTAGCGGGAGGAACGAGCAGTACTTC. Its protein product is CASSETSGRNEQYF.

The V and J genes are TRBV3-1 and TRBJ2-5; D gene unclear. CDR1 is LGHDT and CDR2 is YNNKEL in the germline V gene (reference sequence). This CDR3 has 12 residues. Between the trimmed V and J ends, which lost 7 bases and 4 bases, there was a span of 10 bases. CDR3: CASIHWGETQYF. CDR3 nucleotides: TGTGCCAGCATCCATTGGGGAGAGACCCAGTACTTC.

The chain combines TRBV15 with TRBJ2-3; TRBD1 might be the D (6 bases). The germline gives CDR1 LNHNV, CDR2 YYDKDF (reference sequence). The length of the CDR3 is 17 residues. V lost 5 bases to trimming and J lost 2 bases, with 20 bases between them. The CDR3 sequence is CATSGTFIPFLTDTQYF. DNA of the CDR3: TGTGCCACCAGCGGGACATTTATACCCTTCCTCACAGATACGCAGTATTTT.

Only a few counts were recorded for this clonotype. This sequence joins TRBV20-1 and TRBJ1-1; D possibly corresponds to TRBD1 (6 bases). The ends were cut back, 3 bases at V and 3 bases at J, with 8 bases in the middle. In germline, CDR1 is DFQATT, CDR2 SNEGSKA (reference sequence). This CDR3 is 12 amino acids long. The CDR3 DNA is TGCAGTGCTAGGGACAGTTACACTGAAGCTTTCTTT. Translating gives CSARDSYTEAFF.

The table lists this clonotype with a few counts. The chain is built from TRBV18 and TRBJ2-5; D is uncertain. Trimming removed 1 base from V and 3 bases from J, with 9 bases in between. The CDR3 sequence is 14 residues long. Germline V CDR1 and CDR2: KGHSH, LQKENI. This CDR3 reads CASSPRYSEETQYF. CDR3 DNA: TGTGCCAGCTCACCACGTTACTCCGAAGAGACCCAGTACTTC.

This clonotype was recorded a few times. V gene TRBV7-3 combines with J gene TRBJ2-3, with TRBD2 matching over 9 bases. CDR1 and CDR2 from the germline V gene are SGHTA and FQGTGA. The trim removed 5 bases at V and 4 bases at J, leaving 10 bases unmatched. The length of the CDR3 is 16 residues. The CDR3 DNA sequence: TGTGCCAGCAGCCCCGCGTTAGCGGGAGCCTCAGATACGCAGTATTTT. Its translation: CASSPALAGASDTQYF.

CDR3 DNA: TGTGCCTGGAGTGTTCGAGGGTTTGATCAGCCCCAGCATTTT. It translates to CAWSVRGFDQPQHF. This chain links TRBV30 with TRBJ1-5; D remains unclear. Trimming cost V 0 bases and J 5 bases, with 11 bases left between them. This CDR3 has 14 amino acids. The germline V gene has CDR1 GTSNPN and CDR2 SVGIG (reference sequence).

On this clonotype itself: This may come from a read error, since a much larger clone is one base off. The gene calls are TRBV28 and TRBJ2-5, with TRBD2 as a possible D gene (5 bases). Germline V CDR1 and CDR2: MDHEN, SYDVKM. The CDR3 extends over 12 amino acids. The CDR3 DNA reads TGTCCCACCGAGGGAAGGGTCGAGACCCAGTACTTC. Its protein product is CPTEGRVETQYF.